This T cell receptor beta chain comes out of a study of blood T cell repertoires in COVID-19. Turning to the study itself: Researchers got acute and convalescent COVID-19 samples from the United States, Italy and Spain. PBMCs, B-cell-depleted T cells, or T cells were the source of the cDNA or gDNA that made up the material.

As originally analysed: Nucleated cell number was recorded as an estimate derived from reference gene primer amplification. TCRdb's copy holds only in-frame clones and misses some; the assay was immunoSEQ multiplex PCR. The V and J calls and clone size were taken over from that table, and D and trimming were inferred from the DNA. The repertoire has 240,000 or so clones, around 88% of them found once; the top ten carry around 12%. The CDR3 has 14 residues. Trimming took 7 bases from V and 4 from J; bases not matched to a gene: 6. CDR1 is MNHEY, CDR2 SVGAGI, per germline. The specimen was peripheral blood. This TCR was sampled from a man older than 75 with acute or convalescent COVID-19. The chain couples TRBV6-5 to TRBJ2-1, with TRBD1 identical over 8 bases. The CDR3 sequence: CASTQGAKYNEQFF. CDR3 coding DNA: TGTGCCAGCACCCAGGGGGCGAAGTACAATGAGCAGTTCTTC.